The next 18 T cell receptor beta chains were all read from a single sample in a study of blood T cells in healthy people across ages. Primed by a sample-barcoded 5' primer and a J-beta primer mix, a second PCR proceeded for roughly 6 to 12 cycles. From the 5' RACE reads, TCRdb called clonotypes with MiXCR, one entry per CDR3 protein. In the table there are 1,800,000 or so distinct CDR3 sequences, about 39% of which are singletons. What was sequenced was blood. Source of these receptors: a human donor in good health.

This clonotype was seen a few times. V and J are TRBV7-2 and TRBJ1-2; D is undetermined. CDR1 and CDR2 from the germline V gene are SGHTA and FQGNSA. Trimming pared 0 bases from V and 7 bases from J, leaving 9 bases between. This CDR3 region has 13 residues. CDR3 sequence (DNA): TGTGCCAGCAGCTTAGCGGGTTTCGGTGGCTACACCTTC. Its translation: CASSLAGFGGYTF.

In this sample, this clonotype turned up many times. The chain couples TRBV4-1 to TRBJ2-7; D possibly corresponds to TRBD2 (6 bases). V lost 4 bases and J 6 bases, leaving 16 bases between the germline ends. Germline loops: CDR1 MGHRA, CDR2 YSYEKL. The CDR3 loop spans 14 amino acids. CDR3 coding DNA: TGCGCCAGCAGCCCGGGACTGAGGCCTCTCGAGCAGTACTTC. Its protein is CASSPGLRPLEQYF.

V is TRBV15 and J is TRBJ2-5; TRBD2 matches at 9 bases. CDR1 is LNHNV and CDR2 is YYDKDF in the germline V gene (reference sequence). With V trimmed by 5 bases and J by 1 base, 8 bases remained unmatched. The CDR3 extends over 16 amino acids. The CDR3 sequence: CATSPGGSGGQETQYF. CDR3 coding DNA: TGTGCCACCAGCCCAGGGGGTAGCGGGGGCCAAGAGACCCAGTACTTC.

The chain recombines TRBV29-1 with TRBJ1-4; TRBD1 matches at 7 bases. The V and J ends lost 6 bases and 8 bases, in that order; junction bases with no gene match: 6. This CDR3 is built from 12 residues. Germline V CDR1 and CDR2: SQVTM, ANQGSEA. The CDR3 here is CSVGQAREKLFF. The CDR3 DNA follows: TGCAGCGTCGGACAGGCAAGAGAAAAACTGTTTTTT.

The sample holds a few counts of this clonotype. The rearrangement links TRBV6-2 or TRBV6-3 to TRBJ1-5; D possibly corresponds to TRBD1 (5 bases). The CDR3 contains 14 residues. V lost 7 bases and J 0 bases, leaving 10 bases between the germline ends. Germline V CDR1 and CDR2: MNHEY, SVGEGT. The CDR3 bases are TGTGCCAGCACCAAACAGGTTAGCAATCAGCCCCAGCATTTT. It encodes CASTKQVSNQPQHF.

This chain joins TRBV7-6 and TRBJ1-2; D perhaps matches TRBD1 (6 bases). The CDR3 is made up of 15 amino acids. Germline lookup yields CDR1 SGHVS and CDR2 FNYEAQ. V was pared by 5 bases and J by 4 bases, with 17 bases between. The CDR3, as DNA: TGTGCCAGCAGCCCCGGGCCCACAGGGAGCTATGGCTACACCTTC. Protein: CASSPGPTGSYGYTF.

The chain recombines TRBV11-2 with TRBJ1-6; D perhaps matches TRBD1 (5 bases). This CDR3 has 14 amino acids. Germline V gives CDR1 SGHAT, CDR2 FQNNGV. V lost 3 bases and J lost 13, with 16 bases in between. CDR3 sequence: CASSLVRDRPPLHF. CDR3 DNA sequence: TGTGCCAGCAGCTTGGTCCGGGACCGACCGCCCCTCCACTTT.

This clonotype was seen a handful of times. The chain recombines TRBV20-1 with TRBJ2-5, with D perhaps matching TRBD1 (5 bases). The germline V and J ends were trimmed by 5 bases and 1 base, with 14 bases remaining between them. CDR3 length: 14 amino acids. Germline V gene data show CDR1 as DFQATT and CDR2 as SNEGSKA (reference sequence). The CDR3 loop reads CSAASTGLQETQYF. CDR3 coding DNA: TGCAGTGCTGCTTCCACAGGTCTCCAAGAGACCCAGTACTTC.

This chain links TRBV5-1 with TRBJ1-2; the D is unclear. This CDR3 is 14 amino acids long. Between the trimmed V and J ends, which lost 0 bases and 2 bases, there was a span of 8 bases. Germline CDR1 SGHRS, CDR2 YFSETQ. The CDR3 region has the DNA TGCGCCAGCAGCTTGGTGGAAGCAAACTATGGCTACACCTTC. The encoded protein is CASSLVEANYGYTF.

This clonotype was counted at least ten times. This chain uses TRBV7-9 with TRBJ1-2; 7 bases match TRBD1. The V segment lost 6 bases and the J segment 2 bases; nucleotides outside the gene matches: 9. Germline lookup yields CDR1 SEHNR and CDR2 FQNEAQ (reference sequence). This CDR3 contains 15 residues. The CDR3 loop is CASSPPGQLNYGYTF. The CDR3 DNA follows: TGTGCCAGCAGTCCCCCGGGACAGCTAAACTATGGCTACACCTTC.

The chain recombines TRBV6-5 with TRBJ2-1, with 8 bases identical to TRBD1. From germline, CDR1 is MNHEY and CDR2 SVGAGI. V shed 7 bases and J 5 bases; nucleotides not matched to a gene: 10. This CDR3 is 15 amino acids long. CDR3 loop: CASTSGTGRNNEQFF. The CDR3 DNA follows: TGTGCCAGCACCTCCGGGACAGGACGTAACAATGAGCAGTTCTTC.

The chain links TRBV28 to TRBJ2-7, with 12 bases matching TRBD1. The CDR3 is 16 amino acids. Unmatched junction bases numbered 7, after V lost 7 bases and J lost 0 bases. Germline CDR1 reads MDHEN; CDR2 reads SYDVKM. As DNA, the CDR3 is TGTGCCAGCATTGGGGCGGGACAGGGGGCCTCCTACGAGCAGTACTTC. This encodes CASIGAGQGASYEQYF.

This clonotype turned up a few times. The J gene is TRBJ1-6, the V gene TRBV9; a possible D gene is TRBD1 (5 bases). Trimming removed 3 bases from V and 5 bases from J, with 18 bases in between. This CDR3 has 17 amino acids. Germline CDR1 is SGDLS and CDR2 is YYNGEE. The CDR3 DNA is TGTGCCAGCAGCGCGGACATTCTCATCAGCGATAATTCACCCCTCCACTTT. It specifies CASSADILISDNSPLHF.

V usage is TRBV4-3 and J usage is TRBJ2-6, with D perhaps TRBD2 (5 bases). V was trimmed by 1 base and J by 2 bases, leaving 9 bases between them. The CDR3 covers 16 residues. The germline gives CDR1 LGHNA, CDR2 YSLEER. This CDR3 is CASSQGSGTGANVLTF. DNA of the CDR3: TGCGCCAGCAGCCAAGGGTCGGGGACTGGGGCCAACGTCCTGACTTTC.

The CDR3, as DNA: TGTGCCAGCAGTCTAAAGGCCGACAGCCCCAAGTATGGCTACACCTTC. Amino acid sequence: CASSLKADSPKYGYTF. The rearrangement uses TRBV6-5 and TRBJ1-2, with D possibly matching TRBD1 (5 bases). The V and J ends lost 5 bases and 5 bases respectively, with 21 bases between them. Germline V gene sequence: CDR1 MNHEY, CDR2 SVGAGI. This CDR3 spans 16 amino acids.

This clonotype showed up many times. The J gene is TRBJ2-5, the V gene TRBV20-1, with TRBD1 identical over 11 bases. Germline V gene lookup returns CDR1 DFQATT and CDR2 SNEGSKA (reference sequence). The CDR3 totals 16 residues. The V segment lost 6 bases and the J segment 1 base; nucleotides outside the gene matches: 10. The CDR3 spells CSAQGGDRGIQETQYF. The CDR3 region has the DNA TGCAGTGCCCAAGGAGGGGACAGGGGGATCCAAGAGACCCAGTACTTC.

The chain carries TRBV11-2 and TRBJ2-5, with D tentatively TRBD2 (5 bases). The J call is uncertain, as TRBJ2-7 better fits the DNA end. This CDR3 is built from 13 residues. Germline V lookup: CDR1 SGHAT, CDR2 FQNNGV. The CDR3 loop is CASRSDWDYEQYF. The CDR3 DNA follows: TGTGCCAGCCGATCGGACTGGGACTACGAGCAGTACTTC.

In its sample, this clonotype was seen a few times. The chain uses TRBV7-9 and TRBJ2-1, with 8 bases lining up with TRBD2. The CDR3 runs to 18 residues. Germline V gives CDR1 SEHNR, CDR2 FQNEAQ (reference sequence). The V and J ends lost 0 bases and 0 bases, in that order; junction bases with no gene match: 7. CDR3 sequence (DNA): TGTGCCAGCAGCTTAGCGTGGGAGCGGGGGAGCTCCTACAATGAGCAGTTCTTC. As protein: CASSLAWERGSSYNEQFF.